The source of this T cell receptor beta chain is a study of cytomegalovirus exposure and HLA in healthy donors. Study outcomes and limitations: Later examination showed HLA-associated TCR beta chains had greater clonal expansion than equally common others.

A multiplex PCR was run with 60 Vbeta primers and 13 Jbeta primers. Profiled with immunoSEQ multiplex PCR; TCRdb holds only in-frame clones, not every one. This sample yields over 150,000 clones, of which about 80% are seen a single time; around 4.8% belongs to the top ten. Healthy bone marrow donors made up the donors. Germline V gene lookup returns CDR1 MDHEN and CDR2 SYDVKM. CDR3 length: 15 amino acids. V lost 8 bases and J lost 1, with 17 bases in between. Note on this clone: Its antigen is undetermined.

Material: PBMCs. The rearrangement joins TRBV28 to TRBJ2-5, with D perhaps TRBD1 (5 bases). The receptor's source is a man aged 18 to 30 in good health and CMV-seronegative. DNA of the CDR3: TGTGCCAGCTCCCCCTCCAGGGAAAGCCAAGAGACCCAGTACTTC. Its protein is CASSPSRESQETQYF.